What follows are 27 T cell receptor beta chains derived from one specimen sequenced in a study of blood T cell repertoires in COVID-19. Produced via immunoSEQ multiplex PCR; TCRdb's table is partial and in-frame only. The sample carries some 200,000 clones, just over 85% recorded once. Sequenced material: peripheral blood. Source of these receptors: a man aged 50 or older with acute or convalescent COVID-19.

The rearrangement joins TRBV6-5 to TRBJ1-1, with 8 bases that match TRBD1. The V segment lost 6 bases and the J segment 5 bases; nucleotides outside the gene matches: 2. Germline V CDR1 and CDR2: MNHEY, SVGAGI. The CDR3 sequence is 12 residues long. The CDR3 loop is CASRWTGTEAFF. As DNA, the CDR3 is TGTGCCAGCAGGTGGACAGGGACTGAAGCTTTCTTT.

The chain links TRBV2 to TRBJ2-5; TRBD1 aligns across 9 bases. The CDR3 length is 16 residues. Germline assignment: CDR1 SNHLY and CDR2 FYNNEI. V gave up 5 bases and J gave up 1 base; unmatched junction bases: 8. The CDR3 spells CASSLTGGAGQETQYF. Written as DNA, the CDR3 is TGTGCCAGCAGTCTTACAGGGGGCGCAGGCCAAGAGACCCAGTACTTC.

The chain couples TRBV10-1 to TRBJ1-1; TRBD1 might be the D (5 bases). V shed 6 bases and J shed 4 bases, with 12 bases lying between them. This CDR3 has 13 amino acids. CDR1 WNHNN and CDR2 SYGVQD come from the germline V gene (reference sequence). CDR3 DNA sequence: TGCGCCAGCAGAGAGCAGGGTTCCACTGAAGCTTTCTTT. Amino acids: CASREQGSTEAFF.

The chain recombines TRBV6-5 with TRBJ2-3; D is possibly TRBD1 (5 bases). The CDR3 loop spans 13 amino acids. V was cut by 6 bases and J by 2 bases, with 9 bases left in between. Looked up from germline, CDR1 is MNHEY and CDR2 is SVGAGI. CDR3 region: CASRSTATDTQYF. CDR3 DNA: TGTGCCAGCAGATCGACAGCCACAGATACGCAGTATTTT.

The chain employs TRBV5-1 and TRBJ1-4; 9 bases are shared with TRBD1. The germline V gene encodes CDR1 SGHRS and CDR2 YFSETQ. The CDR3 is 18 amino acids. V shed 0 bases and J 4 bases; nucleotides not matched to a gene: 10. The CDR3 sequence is CASSLGGQGIRGNEKLFF. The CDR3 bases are TGCGCCAGCAGCTTGGGCGGACAGGGGATTCGGGGTAATGAAAAACTGTTTTTT.

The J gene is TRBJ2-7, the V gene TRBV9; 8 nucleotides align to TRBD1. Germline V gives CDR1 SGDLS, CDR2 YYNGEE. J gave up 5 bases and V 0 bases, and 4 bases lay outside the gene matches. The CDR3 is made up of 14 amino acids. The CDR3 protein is CASSVVQGAHEQYF. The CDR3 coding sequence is TGTGCCAGCAGCGTAGTGCAGGGGGCCCACGAGCAGTACTTC. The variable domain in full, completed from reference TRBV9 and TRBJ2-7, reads DSGVTQTPKHLITATGQRVTLRCSPRSGDLSVYWYQQSLDQGLQFLIQYYNGEERAKGNILERFSAQQFPDLHSELNLSSLELGDSALYFCASSVVQGAHEQYFGPGTRLTVT.

The CDR3 nucleotides are TGTGCCAGCACCGGACAGGGGGCGAATAATTCACCCCTCCACTTT. Amino acids: CASTGQGANNSPLHF. This sequence joins TRBV3-1 (or the pseudogene TRBV3-2) and TRBJ1-6, with 11 bases matching TRBD1. This CDR3 is built from 15 residues. V gave up 7 bases and J gave up 5 bases; unmatched junction bases: 4. Germline V CDR1 and CDR2: LGHDT, YNNKEL (reference sequence).

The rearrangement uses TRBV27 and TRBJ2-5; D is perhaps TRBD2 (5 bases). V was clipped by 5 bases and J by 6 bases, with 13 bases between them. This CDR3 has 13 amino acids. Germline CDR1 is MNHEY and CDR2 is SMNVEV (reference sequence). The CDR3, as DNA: TGTGCCAGCAGTCCCCGGGGTCTTCAGACCCAGTACTTC. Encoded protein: CASSPRGLQTQYF.

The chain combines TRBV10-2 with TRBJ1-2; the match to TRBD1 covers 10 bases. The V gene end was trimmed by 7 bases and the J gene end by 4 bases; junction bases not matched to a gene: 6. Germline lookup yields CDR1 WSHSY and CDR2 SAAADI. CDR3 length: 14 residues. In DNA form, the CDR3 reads TGCGCCAGCACCCAGACAGGGGGCTTCTATGGCTACACCTTC. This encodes CASTQTGGFYGYTF.

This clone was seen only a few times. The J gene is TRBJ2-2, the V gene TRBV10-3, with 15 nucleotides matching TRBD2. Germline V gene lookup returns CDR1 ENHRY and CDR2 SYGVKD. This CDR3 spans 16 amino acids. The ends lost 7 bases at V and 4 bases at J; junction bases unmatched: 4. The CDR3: CAIKGTSGGSTGELFF. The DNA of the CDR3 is TGTGCCATCAAGGGGACTAGCGGGGGGTCCACCGGGGAGCTGTTTTTT.

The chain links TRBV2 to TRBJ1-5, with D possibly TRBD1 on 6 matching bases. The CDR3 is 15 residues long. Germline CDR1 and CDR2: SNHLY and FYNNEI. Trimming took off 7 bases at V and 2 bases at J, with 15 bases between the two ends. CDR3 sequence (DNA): TGTGCCAGCACTCAAGAGGGGGTCGGCAATCAGCCCCAGCATTTT. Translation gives CASTQEGVGNQPQHF.

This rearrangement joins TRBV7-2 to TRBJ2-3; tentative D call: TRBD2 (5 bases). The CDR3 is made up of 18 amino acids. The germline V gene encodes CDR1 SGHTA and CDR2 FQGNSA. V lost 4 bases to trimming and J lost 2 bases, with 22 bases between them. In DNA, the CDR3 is TGTGCCAGCAGCTCCTTCCGGGCCAGCGGTTTCTTCACAGATACGCAGTATTTT. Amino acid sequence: CASSSFRASGFFTDTQYF.

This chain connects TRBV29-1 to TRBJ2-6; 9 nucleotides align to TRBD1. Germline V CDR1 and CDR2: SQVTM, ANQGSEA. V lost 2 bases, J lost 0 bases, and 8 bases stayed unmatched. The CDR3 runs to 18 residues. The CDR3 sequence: CSVETWTGDPSGANVLTF. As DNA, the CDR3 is TGCAGCGTTGAAACTTGGACAGGGGATCCCTCTGGGGCCAACGTCCTGACTTTC.

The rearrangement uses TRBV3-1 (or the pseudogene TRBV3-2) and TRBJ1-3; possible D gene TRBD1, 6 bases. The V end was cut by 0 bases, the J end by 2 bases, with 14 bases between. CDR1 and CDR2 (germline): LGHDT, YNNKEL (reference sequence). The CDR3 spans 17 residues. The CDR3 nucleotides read TGTGCCAGCAGCCAAGAGCTGGGACAAGCTCCTGGAAACACCATATATTTT. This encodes CASSQELGQAPGNTIYF.

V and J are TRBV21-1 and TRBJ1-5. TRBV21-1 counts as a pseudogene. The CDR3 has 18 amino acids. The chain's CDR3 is CASSNGGAGRISNQPQHF. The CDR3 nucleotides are TGTGCCAGCAGCAACGGGGGGGCGGGACGGATAAGCAATCAGCCCCAGCATTTT.

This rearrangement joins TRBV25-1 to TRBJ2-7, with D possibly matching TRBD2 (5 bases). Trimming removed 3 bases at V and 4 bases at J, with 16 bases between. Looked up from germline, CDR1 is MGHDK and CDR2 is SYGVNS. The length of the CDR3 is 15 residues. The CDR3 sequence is CASSDPSSGSYEQYF. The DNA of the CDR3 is TGTGCCAGCAGTGACCCTAGCTCGGGGTCTTACGAGCAGTACTTC.

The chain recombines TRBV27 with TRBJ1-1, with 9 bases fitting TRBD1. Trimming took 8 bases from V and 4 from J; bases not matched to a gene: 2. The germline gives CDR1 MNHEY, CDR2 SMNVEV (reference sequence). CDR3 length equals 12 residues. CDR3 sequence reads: CASQGQGTEAFF. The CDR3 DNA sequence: TGTGCCAGCCAGGGACAGGGCACTGAAGCTTTCTTT.

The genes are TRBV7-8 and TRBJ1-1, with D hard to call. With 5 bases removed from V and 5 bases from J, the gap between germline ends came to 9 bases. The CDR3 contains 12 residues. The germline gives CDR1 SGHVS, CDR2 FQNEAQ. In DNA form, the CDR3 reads TGTGCCAGCAGCGGCGCGAGGACTGAAGCTTTCTTT. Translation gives CASSGARTEAFF.

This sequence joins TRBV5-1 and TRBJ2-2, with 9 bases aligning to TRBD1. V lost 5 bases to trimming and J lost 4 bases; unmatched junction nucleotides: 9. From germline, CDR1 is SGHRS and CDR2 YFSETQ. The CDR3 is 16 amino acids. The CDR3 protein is CASSGTGYTGTGELFF. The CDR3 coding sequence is TGCGCCAGCAGTGGGACAGGGTATACAGGCACCGGGGAGCTGTTTTTT.

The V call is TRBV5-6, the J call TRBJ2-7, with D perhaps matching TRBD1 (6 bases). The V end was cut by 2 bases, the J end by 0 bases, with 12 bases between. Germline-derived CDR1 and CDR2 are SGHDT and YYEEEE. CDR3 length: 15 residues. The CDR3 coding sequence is TGTGCCAGCAGCTTTGGGGGCGCCCACTCCTACGAGCAGTACTTC. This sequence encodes CASSFGGAHSYEQYF.

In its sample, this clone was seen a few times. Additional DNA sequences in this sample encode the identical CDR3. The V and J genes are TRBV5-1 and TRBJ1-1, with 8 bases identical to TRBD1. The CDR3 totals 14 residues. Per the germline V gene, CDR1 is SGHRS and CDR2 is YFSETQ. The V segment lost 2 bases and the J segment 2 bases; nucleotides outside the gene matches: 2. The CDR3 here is CASSLSGGNTEAFF. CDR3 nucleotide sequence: TGCGCCAGCAGCTTATCAGGGGGCAACACTGAAGCTTTCTTT.

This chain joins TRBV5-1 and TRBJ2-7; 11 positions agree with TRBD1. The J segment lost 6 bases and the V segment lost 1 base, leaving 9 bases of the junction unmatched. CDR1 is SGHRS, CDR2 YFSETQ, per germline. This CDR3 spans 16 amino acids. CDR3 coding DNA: TGCGCCAGCAGCTTGCCTGGAGGGACAGGGGGAAGCGAGCAGTACTTC. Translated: CASSLPGGTGGSEQYF.

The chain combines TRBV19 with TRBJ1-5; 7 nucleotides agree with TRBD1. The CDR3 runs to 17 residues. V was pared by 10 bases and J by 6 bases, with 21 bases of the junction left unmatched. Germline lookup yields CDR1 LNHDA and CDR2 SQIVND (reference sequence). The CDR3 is CATKHRGWGETGQPQHF. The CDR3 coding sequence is TGTGCCACTAAACACAGGGGCTGGGGCGAGACAGGTCAGCCCCAGCATTTT. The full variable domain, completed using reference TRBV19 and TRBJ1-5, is DGGITQSPKYLFRKEGQNVTLSCEQNLNHDAMYWYRQDPGQGLRLIYYSQIVNDFQKGDIAEGYSVSREKKESFPLTVTSAQKNPTAFYLCATKHRGWGETGQPQHFGDGTRLSIL.

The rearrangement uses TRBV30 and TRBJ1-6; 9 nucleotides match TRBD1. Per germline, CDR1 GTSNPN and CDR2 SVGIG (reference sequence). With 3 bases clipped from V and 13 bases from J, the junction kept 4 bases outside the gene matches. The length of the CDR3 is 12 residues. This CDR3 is CAWSAGTGPLHF. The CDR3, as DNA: TGTGCCTGGAGCGCCGGGACAGGGCCCCTCCACTTT.

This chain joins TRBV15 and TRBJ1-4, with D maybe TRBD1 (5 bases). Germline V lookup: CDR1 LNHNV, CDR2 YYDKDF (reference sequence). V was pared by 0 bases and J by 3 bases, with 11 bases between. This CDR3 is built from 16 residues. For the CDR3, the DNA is TGTGCCACCAGCAGAGACTTACAGGCCGCTAATGAAAAACTGTTTTTT. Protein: CATSRDLQAANEKLFF.

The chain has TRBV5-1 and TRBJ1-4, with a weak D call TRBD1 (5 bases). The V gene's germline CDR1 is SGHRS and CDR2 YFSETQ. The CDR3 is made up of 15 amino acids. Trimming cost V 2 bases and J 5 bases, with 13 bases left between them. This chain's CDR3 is CASSLEGGGNEKLFF. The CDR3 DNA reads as TGCGCCAGCAGCTTAGAGGGCGGGGGGAATGAAAAACTGTTTTTT.

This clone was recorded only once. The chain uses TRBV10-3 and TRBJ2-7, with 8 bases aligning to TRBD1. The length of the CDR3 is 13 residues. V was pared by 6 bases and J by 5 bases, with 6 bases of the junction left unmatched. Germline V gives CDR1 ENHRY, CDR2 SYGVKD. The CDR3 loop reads CAIRQGGPDEQYF. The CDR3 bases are TGTGCCATCAGACAGGGGGGTCCTGACGAGCAGTACTTC.